What follows are 7 T cell receptor beta chains derived from one specimen sequenced in a study of shared clonotypes between healthy human individuals. Profiling relied on immunoSEQ multiplex PCR, and the TCRdb table lists in-frame clones only, not all of them. The sample consists of about 490,000 clones, approximately 84% of them appearing once. What was sequenced was PBMCs. These receptors were obtained from a woman in her thirties or forties in good health. Some clones in this sample may be carry-over from other donors' samples.

J is TRBJ2-1 and V is TRBV5-1, with a possible D match to TRBD1 (6 bases). Trimming took 5 bases from V and 5 from J, leaving 14 bases between them. This CDR3 has 14 residues. The V gene's germline CDR1 is SGHRS and CDR2 YFSETQ. The chain's CDR3 is CASRVGQIHNEQFF. In DNA, the CDR3 is TGCGCCAGCAGAGTAGGACAGATCCACAATGAGCAGTTCTTC.

As for this clone: One base separates it from a far larger clone, so it is likely a read error. In the same sample, other DNA sequences code for this CDR3. The V and J genes are TRBV7-2 and TRBJ2-4, with D perhaps TRBD1 (6 bases). Between the trimmed V and J ends, which lost 5 bases and 7 bases, there was a span of 12 bases. CDR3 length equals 13 residues. The germline V gene has CDR1 SGHTA and CDR2 FQGNSA. The CDR3 region is CASSNDRSNIQYF. In DNA form, the CDR3 reads TGTGCCAGCAGCAATGACAGGTCCAACATTCAGTACTTC. The full variable domain, rest sourced from reference TRBV7-2 and TRBJ2-4, is GAGVSQSPSNKVTEKGKDVELRCDPISGHTALYWYRQSLGQGLEFLIYFQGNSAPDKSGLPSDRFSAERTGGSVSTLTIQRTQQEDSAVYLCASSNDRSNIQYFGAGTRLSVL.

The chain couples TRBV30 to TRBJ2-5, with D maybe TRBD2 (6 bases). The germline CDR1 and CDR2 sequences are GTSNPN and SVGIG (reference sequence). The CDR3 contains 13 residues. Trimming removed 8 bases from V and 4 bases from J, with 17 bases in between. Here the CDR3 reads CARSRGRSETQYF. The DNA of the CDR3 is TGTGCCCGTAGTCGTGGGAGGTCAGAGACCCAGTACTTC.

The genes are TRBV6-5 and TRBJ1-2; a possible D gene is TRBD1 (5 bases). This CDR3 comprises 14 residues. V was trimmed by 6 bases and J by 6 bases, leaving 17 bases between them. Germline loops: CDR1 MNHEY, CDR2 SVGAGI. The CDR3 nucleotides read TGTGCCAGCAGATCGACCGGGGCCTTCAATGGCTACACCTTC. The encoded protein is CASRSTGAFNGYTF.

The chain uses TRBV27 and TRBJ1-5; no clear D. Per the germline V gene, CDR1 is MNHEY and CDR2 is SMNVEV (reference sequence). Trimming stripped 5 bases from V and 2 bases from J, with 19 bases between. The CDR3 is 17 amino acids. CDR3 protein: CASSMSGARGGNQPQHF. CDR3 in DNA: TGTGCCAGCAGTATGTCCGGAGCCCGGGGAGGCAATCAGCCCCAGCATTTT.

The CDR3 loop reads CSPGTDTQYF. CDR3 sequence (DNA): TGCAGTCCAGGGACAGATACGCAGTATTTT. This sequence joins TRBV20-1 and TRBJ2-3; D is perhaps TRBD1 (5 bases). V was shortened by 8 bases and J by 3 bases, with 6 bases between the two germline ends. CDR1 and CDR2 from the germline V gene are DFQATT and SNEGSKA (reference sequence). The CDR3 consists of 10 residues.

Ten or more counts support this clone. The V gene is TRBV30, the J gene TRBJ1-5, with 10 bases fitting TRBD1. In germline, CDR1 is GTSNPN, CDR2 SVGIG (reference sequence). The ends lost 2 bases at V and 4 bases at J; junction bases unmatched: 2. The CDR3 is 14 amino acids. The CDR3 coding sequence is TGTGCCTGGAGTATGGGACAGGGGAATCAGCCCCAGCATTTT. Residues: CAWSMGQGNQPQHF.